These 27 T cell receptor beta chains were all obtained from the same sample, sequenced in a study of Ad26.COV2.S vaccination and SARS-CoV-2 variants (dated by TCRdb to about 2021). The time point label for this specimen denotes: individuals recovered from natural SARS-CoV-2 infection. Library creation used the immunoSEQ multiplex PCR assay. The source is immuneACCESS, and TCRdb retained only in-frame sequences with V and J called. Part of the clones is not carried over; for the studies checked, unresolved V genes explain less than half of this, and the remainder is unexplained. The sample table shows 350,000 to 450,000 clones, and about 90% are seen once. The ten largest make up roughly 3.9% of the sample. Sample: peripheral blood, taken after recovery from COVID-19. The origin of the receptors is a human donor who had recovered from COVID-19.

V gene TRBV2 combines with J gene TRBJ2-2; D is possibly TRBD1 (5 bases). The germline V and J ends were trimmed by 7 bases and 1 base, with 10 bases remaining between them. The CDR3 sequence is 14 residues long. Per the germline V gene, CDR1 is SNHLY and CDR2 is FYNNEI. The CDR3 coding sequence is TGTGCCAGCAATCCGACAGTGAACACCGGGGAGCTGTTTTTT. It yields the protein CASNPTVNTGELFF.

The gene calls are TRBV5-8 and TRBJ1-6; D uncertain. Germline-derived CDR1 and CDR2 are SGHTS and YDEGEE. CDR3 size: 15 residues. V dropped 0 bases and J dropped 6 bases, with 10 bases sitting between them. CDR3: CASSLEADTNSPLHF. In DNA form, the CDR3 reads TGTGCCAGCAGCTTGGAAGCAGATACTAATTCACCCCTCCACTTT.

The V and J genes are TRBV5-6 and TRBJ2-5; D unresolved. CDR3 length equals 14 residues. The ends were cut back, 1 base at V and 0 bases at J, with 7 bases in the middle. Germline V gives CDR1 SGHDT, CDR2 YYEEEE. In nucleotides, the CDR3 is TGTGCCAGCAGCTTGACACGGGACCAAGAGACCCAGTACTTC. Its protein is CASSLTRDQETQYF.

This chain links TRBV27 with TRBJ2-5, with D perhaps matching TRBD2 (6 bases). Trimming took 5 bases from V and 3 from J, leaving 13 bases between them. This CDR3 is 14 amino acids long. Germline lookup yields CDR1 MNHEY and CDR2 SMNVEV (reference sequence). CDR3 in amino acids: CASSQRAEKETQYF. Written as DNA, the CDR3 is TGTGCCAGCAGTCAGCGGGCCGAGAAAGAGACCCAGTACTTC.

This clone has just one count. J is TRBJ1-5 and V is TRBV2; no reliable D call. This CDR3 is built from 13 residues. CDR1 is SNHLY and CDR2 is FYNNEI in the germline V gene. Trimming cost V 1 base and J 6 bases, with 7 bases left between them. CDR3: CASSEVGVQPQHF. DNA of the CDR3: TGTGCCAGCAGTGAAGTGGGAGTTCAGCCCCAGCATTTT.

The rearrangement joins TRBV4-1 to TRBJ2-5; 8 bases agree with TRBD1. Germline V CDR1 and CDR2: MGHRA, YSYEKL. The CDR3 covers 14 residues. The trim removed 5 bases at V and 5 bases at J, leaving 7 bases unmatched. The chain's CDR3 is CASSYSGGEETQYF. The CDR3 DNA reads TGCGCCAGCAGCTATTCAGGGGGCGAGGAGACCCAGTACTTC.

The chain employs TRBV6-6 and TRBJ1-2; 12 positions match TRBD1. Per the germline V gene, CDR1 is MNHNY and CDR2 is SVGAGI (reference sequence). This CDR3 has 15 residues. The V and J ends lost 4 bases and 5 bases, in that order; junction bases with no gene match: 5. Here the CDR3 DNA reads TGTGCCAGCAGTTCCCGGGACAGGGGGCGTTATGGCTACACCTTC. Its translation is CASSSRDRGRYGYTF.

In this sample, this clone turned up once. This rearrangement joins TRBV27 to TRBJ2-3; D unclear. Looked up from germline, CDR1 is MNHEY and CDR2 is SMNVEV (reference sequence). V lost 2 bases and J lost 5, with 11 bases in between. The CDR3 runs 14 residues. The CDR3 bases are TGTGCCAGCAGTTTAGTTTCAGAGGTAGATACGCAGTATTTT. It is translated as CASSLVSEVDTQYF.

This clone was counted once. The chain employs TRBV6-1 and TRBJ2-7; 9 bases are a match to TRBD2. CDR1 is MNHNS and CDR2 is SASEGT in the germline V gene. V gave up 0 bases and J gave up 4 bases; unmatched junction bases: 7. The CDR3 consists of 16 residues. CDR3 DNA sequence: TGTGCCAGCAGTGAAGCCTCGGCGGGGGGGCAATACGAGCAGTACTTC. It encodes CASSEASAGGQYEQYF.

V is TRBV15 and J is TRBJ2-7; maybe TRBD1 (5 bases). V lost 6 bases to trimming and J lost 2 bases, with 14 bases between them. The CDR3 contains 14 residues. CDR1 is LNHNV and CDR2 is YYDKDF in the germline V gene (reference sequence). For the CDR3, the DNA is TGTGCCACCAGAAATCTGGACACGACCTACGAGCAGTACTTC. This codes for CATRNLDTTYEQYF. Variable domain in full (rest from reference TRBV15 and TRBJ2-7): DAMVIQNPRYQVTQFGKPVTLSCSQTLNHNVMYWYQQKSSQAPKLLFHYYDKDFNNEADTPDNFQSRRPNTSFCFLDIRSPGLGDTAMYLCATRNLDTTYEQYFGPGTRLTVT.

This clone was seen a few times. The rearrangement joins TRBV5-8 to TRBJ1-5; D not resolved. Germline values: CDR1 SGHTS, CDR2 YDEGEE. CDR3 size: 13 residues. With 0 bases removed from V and 3 bases from J, the gap between germline ends came to 4 bases. DNA of the CDR3: TGTGCCAGCAGCTTGGGGAACAATCAGCCCCAGCATTTT. Its protein product is CASSLGNNQPQHF. The complete variable domain, with remaining parts taken from reference TRBV5-8 and TRBJ1-5, reads EAGVTQSPTHLIKTRGQQATLRCSPISGHTSVYWYQQALGLGLQFLLWYDEGEERNRGNFPPRFSGRQFPNYSSELNVNALELEDSALYLCASSLGNNQPQHFGDGTRLSIL.

V and J are TRBV12-5 and TRBJ1-5, with a weak D call TRBD1 (5 bases). With 5 bases removed from V and 3 bases from J, the gap between germline ends came to 11 bases. Per the germline V gene, CDR1 is LGHNT and CDR2 is FRNRAP. The CDR3 consists of 14 residues. CDR3 in amino acids: CASGMGTVNQPQHF. The CDR3, as DNA: TGTGCTAGTGGTATGGGGACGGTCAATCAGCCCCAGCATTTT.

The genes are TRBV5-1 and TRBJ2-3, with D unclear. The CDR3 has 13 amino acids. V lost 5 bases to trimming and J lost 0 bases, with 7 bases between them. Germline V gene sequence: CDR1 SGHRS, CDR2 YFSETQ. The CDR3 nucleotides are TGCGCCAGCAGGGCAGAAAGCACAGATACGCAGTATTTT. This gives the protein CASRAESTDTQYF.

The chain has TRBV3-1 (or the pseudogene TRBV3-2) and TRBJ2-7; 8 bases are a match to TRBD2. Germline loops: CDR1 LGHDT, CDR2 YNNKEL (reference sequence). This CDR3 has 13 amino acids. The ends lost 4 bases at V and 4 bases at J; junction bases unmatched: 3. The DNA of the CDR3 is TGTGCCAGCAGCCGTGGACTAGCTTACGAGCAGTACTTC. This codes for CASSRGLAYEQYF.

The chain uses TRBV19 and TRBJ2-3, with a weak D call TRBD1 (5 bases). CDR3 length equals 13 residues. Germline loops: CDR1 LNHDA, CDR2 SQIVND (reference sequence). The V and J ends lost 1 base and 5 bases respectively, with 7 bases between them. CDR3 bases: TGTGCCAGTAGTATAGGGGGCCGAGATACGCAGTATTTT. It encodes CASSIGGRDTQYF.

This clone came up a few times. The chain couples TRBV12-3 or TRBV12-4 to TRBJ1-6; D is ambiguous. V lost 6 bases to trimming and J lost 14 bases, with 17 bases between them. The CDR3 has 13 amino acids. The CDR3 is CASRIDKLSALHF. In DNA form, the CDR3 reads TGTGCCAGCAGAATCGACAAGCTGTCAGCCCTCCACTTT.

This chain links TRBV20-1 with TRBJ2-1; maybe TRBD1 (6 bases). The ends were cut back, 3 bases at V and 7 bases at J, with 10 bases in the middle. This CDR3 is built from 12 residues. Germline values: CDR1 DFQATT, CDR2 SNEGSKA (reference sequence). The CDR3 spells CSASSRGNEQFF. CDR3 in DNA: TGCAGTGCTAGTTCCAGGGGTAATGAGCAGTTCTTC.

The J gene is TRBJ1-5, the V gene TRBV4-3; a weak D match, TRBD1 (6 bases). V shed 4 bases and J shed 5 bases, with 9 bases lying between them. The CDR3 consists of 13 residues. Germline assignment: CDR1 LGHNA and CDR2 YSLEER. This chain's CDR3 is CASSLNRDQPQHF. CDR3 nucleotides: TGCGCCAGCAGCCTCAACAGGGATCAGCCCCAGCATTTT.

This chain connects TRBV7-8 to TRBJ2-2; 8 bases are shared with TRBD2. The J segment lost 0 bases and the V segment lost 6 bases, leaving 6 bases of the junction unmatched. This CDR3 is 16 amino acids long. CDR1 and CDR2 from the germline V gene are SGHVS and FQNEAQ. CDR3 bases: TGTGCCAGCAGTTTTGCCGGGGGGGCGAACACCGGGGAGCTGTTTTTT. Translated: CASSFAGGANTGELFF.

J is TRBJ2-3 and V is TRBV19; 7 nucleotides match TRBD2. The CDR3 sequence is 14 residues long. Germline V lookup: CDR1 LNHDA, CDR2 SQIVND (reference sequence). The junction had 10 bases not matched to a gene; V was cut back by 9 bases and J by 4 bases. CDR3 DNA sequence: TGTGCCAGCAGGGACTACACCACCCCAGATACGCAGTATTTT. Residues: CASRDYTTPDTQYF.

The chain employs TRBV7-8 and TRBJ1-2; 7 bases fit TRBD1. V lost 1 base to trimming and J lost 8 bases; unmatched junction nucleotides: 10. The CDR3 is made up of 15 amino acids. Germline V gene sequence: CDR1 SGHVS, CDR2 FQNEAQ. The CDR3 region has the DNA TGTGCCAGCAGCTTAGGGGCACAGGGGTTAGGGGGCTACACCTTC. Amino acids: CASSLGAQGLGGYTF. Full variable domain (outside the CDR3, taken from reference TRBV7-8 and TRBJ1-2): GAGVSQSPRYKVAKRGQDVALRCDPISGHVSLFWYQQALGQGPEFLTYFQNEAQLDKSGLPSDRFFAERPEGSVSTLKIQRTQQEDSAVYLCASSLGAQGLGGYTFGSGTRLTVV.

The chain uses TRBV4-1 and TRBJ1-3; D unresolved. Trimming took 1 base from V and 0 from J, leaving 13 bases between them. The germline V gene encodes CDR1 MGHRA and CDR2 YSYEKL. The CDR3 contains 17 residues. The CDR3 DNA reads as TGCGCCAGCAGCCAAGTACTAGCGGGGATCTCTGGAAACACCATATATTTT. Amino acids: CASSQVLAGISGNTIYF.

The chain couples TRBV5-8 to TRBJ1-5; D gene uncertain. This CDR3 has 17 residues. The V and J ends lost 0 bases and 0 bases respectively, with 13 bases between them. Germline V gene lookup returns CDR1 SGHTS and CDR2 YDEGEE. CDR3 residues: CASSLESSSYSNQPQHF. The DNA of the CDR3 is TGTGCCAGCAGCTTGGAAAGTTCGAGTTATAGCAATCAGCCCCAGCATTTT.

A single count supports this clone. This sequence joins TRBV15 and TRBJ1-2; D is ambiguous. Germline V gene sequence: CDR1 LNHNV, CDR2 YYDKDF (reference sequence). The CDR3 runs 15 residues. V was shortened by 0 bases and J by 4 bases, with 12 bases between the two germline ends. DNA of the CDR3: TGTGCCACCAGCAGAGATTTGGACGATTTCTATGGCTACACCTTC. It translates to CATSRDLDDFYGYTF.

This clone has ten or more counts. V and J are TRBV6-4 and TRBJ2-1; D perhaps matches TRBD2 (5 bases). Germline V gene sequence: CDR1 MRHNA, CDR2 SNTAGT. There are 14 residues in the CDR3. The V end was cut by 3 bases, the J end by 9 bases, with 15 bases between. In nucleotides, the CDR3 is TGTGCCAGCAGTGAGGAAGGAGGAATGGGTGAGCAGTTCTTC. It yields the protein CASSEEGGMGEQFF.

The rearrangement uses TRBV12-3 or TRBV12-4 and TRBJ1-1; D gene unclear. The ends were cut back, 3 bases at V and 8 bases at J, with 10 bases in the middle. This CDR3 is built from 12 residues. The CDR3 region has the DNA TGTGCCAGCAGTTTCCCCCTGACAGAAGCTTTCTTT. The encoded protein is CASSFPLTEAFF.

The chain has TRBV27 and TRBJ1-6, with D maybe TRBD1 (5 bases). Trimming took 3 bases from V and 5 from J, leaving 8 bases between them. CDR3 length: 14 amino acids. Germline V gene lookup returns CDR1 MNHEY and CDR2 SMNVEV (reference sequence). CDR3 DNA: TGTGCCAGCAGTTTTTGGGGGAATAATTCACCCCTCCACTTT. Amino acid sequence: CASSFWGNNSPLHF.